Listed here are 27 T cell receptor beta chains from one sample, sequenced in a study of cytomegalovirus exposure and HLA in healthy donors. Primers: 60 Vbeta forward and 13 Jbeta reverse. Assay: immunoSEQ multiplex PCR; the TCRdb copy retains only in-frame clones and omits some. This table holds about 140,000 clones, just under 85% found once. Sequenced sample: PBMCs. These receptors originate from a man aged 25 to 45 in good health and CMV-seropositive.

CDR3 amino acids: CASSLSYQTVTGELFF. The CDR3 bases are TGCGCCAGCAGCTTAAGTTATCAAACGGTCACCGGGGAGCTGTTTTTT. This chain connects TRBV5-1 to TRBJ2-2; no clear D gene. Germline V gives CDR1 SGHRS, CDR2 YFSETQ. This CDR3 contains 16 residues. V was trimmed by 2 bases and J by 4 bases, leaving 15 bases between them. The full variable domain, completed using reference TRBV5-1 and TRBJ2-2, is KAGVTQTPRYLIKTRGQQVTLSCSPISGHRSVSWYQQTPGQGLQFLFEYFSETQRNKGNFPGRFSGRQFSNSRSEMNVSTLELGDSALYLCASSLSYQTVTGELFFGEGSRLTVL.

The chain couples TRBV9 to TRBJ2-2; 13 nucleotides match TRBD2. Unmatched junction bases numbered 11, after V lost 4 bases and J lost 2 bases. CDR1 is SGDLS, CDR2 YYNGEE, per germline. The length of the CDR3 is 19 residues. CDR3: CASSPRRLAGGFNTGELFF. Written as DNA, the CDR3 is TGTGCCAGCAGCCCCCGAAGACTAGCGGGAGGTTTTAACACCGGGGAGCTGTTTTTT.

This rearrangement joins TRBV7-2 to TRBJ2-7, with 8 nucleotides matching TRBD1. Losses at the gene ends were 0 bases for V and 2 bases for J; bases not matched to a gene: 3. Germline V gene lookup returns CDR1 SGHTA and CDR2 FQGNSA. The CDR3 contains 15 residues. CDR3 region: CASSLAGTGTYEQYF. CDR3 DNA: TGTGCCAGCAGCTTAGCCGGGACAGGTACCTACGAGCAGTACTTC.

This chain connects TRBV5-1 to TRBJ1-1, with TRBD1 matching over 7 bases. The V and J ends lost 3 bases and 1 base, in that order; junction bases with no gene match: 0. Germline-derived CDR1 and CDR2 are SGHRS and YFSETQ. The CDR3 loop spans 13 amino acids. CDR3 loop: CASSWDRNTEAFF. CDR3 DNA: TGCGCCAGCAGCTGGGACAGGAACACTGAAGCTTTCTTT.

The chain combines TRBV4-1 with TRBJ1-5; D is unclear. V was shortened by 2 bases and J by 5 bases, with 10 bases between the two germline ends. The CDR3 is 14 amino acids. Germline assignment: CDR1 MGHRA and CDR2 YSYEKL. CDR3 coding DNA: TGCGCCAGCAGCCAAAGTATGGCCGATCAGCCCCAGCATTTT. Protein: CASSQSMADQPQHF.

This clone was seen just once. The chain combines TRBV4-1 with TRBJ2-7; a possible D gene is TRBD2 (6 bases). The CDR3 spans 15 residues. With 4 bases removed from V and 5 bases from J, the gap between germline ends came to 18 bases. Germline V lookup: CDR1 MGHRA, CDR2 YSYEKL. CDR3 in amino acids: CASSPAGAGNNEQYF. CDR3 sequence (DNA): TGCGCCAGCAGCCCTGCGGGTGCGGGGAACAACGAGCAGTACTTC.

V and J are TRBV19 and TRBJ1-5; D perhaps matches TRBD1 (6 bases). The V gene's germline CDR1 is LNHDA and CDR2 SQIVND (reference sequence). The CDR3 sequence is 15 residues long. V lost 1 base and J lost 4, with 11 bases in between. CDR3 coding DNA: TGTGCCAGTAGTATAGTTCGACAGGCTAATCAGCCCCAGCATTTT. Protein product: CASSIVRQANQPQHF.

This rearrangement joins TRBV29-1 to TRBJ2-1; no clear D gene. V lost 7 bases to trimming and J lost 6 bases, with 13 bases between them. Germline V CDR1 and CDR2: SQVTM, ANQGSEA. The CDR3 covers 12 residues. The CDR3 here is CSGLSTLNEQFF. The CDR3 DNA sequence: TGCAGCGGCCTGAGTACCCTCAATGAGCAGTTCTTC.

The chain is built from TRBV11-2 and TRBJ2-3, with D maybe TRBD2 (7 bases). Trimming removed 5 bases at V and 0 bases at J, with 18 bases between. Germline CDR1 and CDR2: SGHAT and FQNNGV. CDR3 length equals 17 residues. The CDR3 nucleotides are TGTGCCAGCAGCCCGAGAGGGGGGGTTACTAGCACAGATACGCAGTATTTT. This translates into CASSPRGGVTSTDTQYF.

This sequence joins TRBV5-1 and TRBJ2-5; the match to TRBD1 covers 10 bases. The length of the CDR3 is 18 residues. The V segment lost 0 bases and the J segment 9 bases; nucleotides outside the gene matches: 17. Germline CDR1 and CDR2: SGHRS and YFSETQ. CDR3 region: CASSLAGDRGGGWGAQYF. CDR3 bases: TGCGCCAGCAGCTTGGCGGGGGACAGGGGAGGGGGATGGGGGGCCCAGTACTTC.

A remark on this clone: One junction end does not reproduce the germline sequence, and a read error may be involved. In DNA, the CDR3 is TGTTCCAGCAGCTTAGAGGAGGGGGAAGCTTTCTTT. It specifies CSSSLEEGEAFF. V usage is TRBV7-9 and J usage is TRBJ1-1; D may be TRBD1 (5 bases). Per the germline V gene, CDR1 is SEHNR and CDR2 is FQNEAQ (reference sequence). The CDR3 totals 12 residues.

The V and J genes are TRBV5-1 and TRBJ2-2, with D hard to call. There are 15 residues in the CDR3. V lost 2 bases to trimming and J lost 4 bases, with 12 bases between them. CDR1 SGHRS and CDR2 YFSETQ come from the germline V gene. CDR3 amino acids: CASSFEPRSTGELFF. CDR3 DNA sequence: TGCGCCAGCAGCTTCGAGCCACGGTCCACCGGGGAGCTGTTTTTT.

The chain links TRBV6-5 to TRBJ1-1, with a weak D call TRBD1 (6 bases). Trimming left V 6 bases short and J 1 base short, with 9 bases between. Germline V lookup: CDR1 MNHEY, CDR2 SVGAGI. This CDR3 region has 13 residues. CDR3 in amino acids: CASRKTGNTEAFF. Here the CDR3 DNA reads TGTGCCAGCAGAAAGACAGGGAACACTGAAGCTTTCTTT.

This clone was picked up a small number of times. This chain's CDR3 is CASSNRQGKLFF. The CDR3 DNA follows: TGTGCCAGCAGCAATCGACAGGGGAAACTGTTTTTT. The V gene is TRBV28, the J gene TRBJ1-4, with 8 bases matching TRBD1. The CDR3 is made up of 12 amino acids. CDR1 and CDR2 from the germline V gene are MDHEN and SYDVKM. V was clipped by 6 bases and J by 11 bases; unmatched bases: 5.

The chain has TRBV6-4 and TRBJ2-3, with 8 bases lining up with TRBD2. The CDR3 covers 13 residues. CDR1 and CDR2 (germline): MRHNA, SNTAGT. V dropped 4 bases and J dropped 6; count of bases not matched to a gene: 3. The DNA for the CDR3 is TGTGCCAGCAGTGCTCCGGGGGGGGATACGCAGTATTTT. Encoded protein: CASSAPGGDTQYF.

This clone was picked up one time. V is TRBV19 and J is TRBJ1-2, with TRBD1 as a possible D gene (6 bases). Germline V gene sequence: CDR1 LNHDA, CDR2 SQIVND (reference sequence). V gave up 6 bases and J gave up 5 bases, with 16 bases separating them. The CDR3 has 14 residues. This CDR3 is CASRVNRDTYGYTF. Here the CDR3 DNA reads TGTGCCAGTAGGGTCAACCGGGACACTTATGGCTACACCTTC. The full variable domain, its missing parts supplied by reference TRBV19 and TRBJ1-2, is DGGITQSPKYLFRKEGQNVTLSCEQNLNHDAMYWYRQDPGQGLRLIYYSQIVNDFQKGDIAEGYSVSREKKESFPLTVTSAQKNPTAFYLCASRVNRDTYGYTFGSGTRLTVV.

V gene TRBV6-1 combines with J gene TRBJ2-5; D ambiguous. The better agreement between TRBJ2-7 and the DNA end casts doubt on the J call. Germline loops: CDR1 MNHNS, CDR2 SASEGT. This CDR3 is 14 amino acids long. CDR3 region: CASRPRGQQYEQYF. The CDR3 region has the DNA TGTGCCAGCAGGCCGAGAGGCCAGCAATACGAGCAGTACTTC.

The V and J genes are TRBV15 and TRBJ2-4; D might be TRBD1 (5 bases). The CDR3 is made up of 15 amino acids. V was cut by 0 bases and J by 6 bases, with 12 bases left in between. Germline loops: CDR1 LNHNV, CDR2 YYDKDF (reference sequence). This CDR3 is CATSRDNDRLNIQYF. The CDR3, as DNA: TGTGCCACCAGCAGAGATAATGACAGATTAAACATTCAGTACTTC.

The genes are TRBV4-2 and TRBJ2-5; 8 bases agree with TRBD1. CDR3 size: 15 residues. The V gene end was trimmed by 2 bases and the J gene end by 5 bases; junction bases not matched to a gene: 7. Per the germline V gene, CDR1 is LGHNA and CDR2 is YNFKEQ. CDR3 bases: TGTGCCAGCAGCCAAATGGACAGGGCGGTGGAGACCCAGTACTTC. It codes for CASSQMDRAVETQYF.

This chain uses TRBV28 with TRBJ2-7; 7 bases align to TRBD1. Germline V CDR1 and CDR2: MDHEN, SYDVKM. Trimming at V came to 5 bases and at J to 2 bases, leaving 3 bases not matched to a gene. The CDR3 is 13 residues long. DNA for the CDR3: TGTGCCAGCAGTGTGGGGACAGCCTACGAGCAGTACTTC. Its protein product is CASSVGTAYEQYF.

The chain combines TRBV10-3 with TRBJ1-3, with unresolved D. The CDR3 extends over 16 amino acids. V lost 0 bases and J 0 bases, leaving 9 bases between the germline ends. The germline V gene has CDR1 ENHRY and CDR2 SYGVKD. In nucleotides, the CDR3 is TGTGCCATCAGTGAGTCCCAGGCAGCCTCTGGAAACACCATATATTTT. This sequence encodes CAISESQAASGNTIYF.

Here the CDR3 DNA reads TGTGCCAGCAGTATATACAGGGGGCCCGAGATTCTAAACACCATATATTTT. This gives the protein CASSIYRGPEILNTIYF. The V call is TRBV27, the J call TRBJ1-3, with 9 bases matching TRBD1. V trimming: 5 bases; J trimming: 6 bases; junction bases outside the gene matches: 14. This CDR3 is 17 amino acids long. CDR1 and CDR2 (germline): MNHEY, SMNVEV (reference sequence).

V is TRBV2 and J is TRBJ1-5; TRBD1 is a possible D gene (6 bases). Germline values: CDR1 SNHLY, CDR2 FYNNEI. This CDR3 is built from 16 residues. V lost 2 bases and J lost 5, with 16 bases in between. Here the CDR3 reads CASSEFGGLGYQPQHF. The CDR3 nucleotides read TGTGCCAGCAGTGAATTCGGGGGGCTAGGGTATCAGCCCCAGCATTTT.

The genes are TRBV29-1 and TRBJ2-1; D is possibly TRBD2 (6 bases). The CDR3 has 14 residues. The germline gives CDR1 SQVTM, CDR2 ANQGSEA. The germline V and J ends were trimmed by 4 bases and 0 bases, with 10 bases remaining between them. The CDR3 spells CSVARGSSYNEQFF. CDR3 bases: TGCAGCGTTGCCCGGGGGAGCTCCTACAATGAGCAGTTCTTC.

The gene calls are TRBV6-5 and TRBJ2-3, with D perhaps matching TRBD1 (8 bases). Germline V gene data show CDR1 as MNHEY and CDR2 as SVGAGI. The CDR3 extends over 14 amino acids. The V gene lost 6 bases and the J gene lost 3 bases, with 13 bases spanning the gap. The CDR3 DNA follows: TGTGCCAGCAGAGGACAGGGAGGGACAGATACGCAGTATTTT. This gives the protein CASRGQGGTDTQYF.

The chain employs TRBV18 and TRBJ2-2, with D possibly being TRBD1 (6 bases). CDR3 size: 14 residues. The germline V gene encodes CDR1 KGHSH and CDR2 LQKENI. V dropped 5 bases and J dropped 1 base, with 8 bases sitting between them. The DNA of the CDR3 is TGTGCCAGCTCAGGGACACTGAACACCGGGGAGCTGTTTTTT. It is translated as CASSGTLNTGELFF.

The gene calls are TRBV27 and TRBJ2-1; 11 bases are a match to TRBD2. Germline CDR1 MNHEY, CDR2 SMNVEV (reference sequence). Unmatched junction bases numbered 5, after V lost 3 bases and J lost 7 bases. This CDR3 contains 15 residues. The CDR3 sequence is CASSFLSSGRNEQFF. CDR3 nucleotide sequence: TGTGCCAGCAGTTTTCTGTCTAGCGGGAGGAATGAGCAGTTCTTC.